The 28 T cell receptor beta chains given below trace back to one sample, sequenced in a study of shared clonotypes between healthy human individuals. Profiling relied on immunoSEQ multiplex PCR, and the TCRdb table lists in-frame clones only, not all of them. Here the sample spans fewer than 2.5 million clones, roughly 93% being singletons. Sequenced sample: naive CD4+ T cells from PBMCs. The subset here: CD45RA+ positively selected. The source of these receptors is a man younger than 35 in good health. Some clones in this sample may be carry-over from other donors' samples.

The rearrangement joins TRBV7-9 to TRBJ2-1, with 9 positions matching TRBD2. CDR1 SEHNR and CDR2 FQNEAQ come from the germline V gene (reference sequence). This CDR3 contains 15 residues. V was clipped by 6 bases and J by 5 bases; unmatched bases: 8. The CDR3 loop is CASSSPGLAHNEQFF. The DNA for the CDR3 is TGTGCCAGCAGTTCCCCGGGACTAGCCCACAATGAGCAGTTCTTC.

On this clone: Other DNA sequences in this specimen translate into the identical CDR3. The rearrangement joins TRBV30 to TRBJ2-3; 11 bases align to TRBD2. The CDR3 runs to 14 residues. V shed 0 bases and J 4 bases; nucleotides not matched to a gene: 0. Germline CDR1 reads GTSNPN; CDR2 reads SVGIG (reference sequence). CDR3 sequence (DNA): TGTGCCTGGAGTGTACTAGCGGGAGCAGATACGCAGTATTTT. Amino acids: CAWSVLAGADTQYF. Full variable domain (missing parts from reference TRBV30 and TRBJ2-3): SQTIHQWPATLVQPVGSPLSLECTVEGTSNPNLYWYRQAAGRGLQLLFYSVGIGQISSEVPQNLSASRPQDRQFILSSKKLLLSDSGFYLCAWSVLAGADTQYFGPGTRLTVL.

This chain links TRBV6-4 with TRBJ2-7; D assignment may be TRBD1 or TRBD2 (5 bases each). Germline V gives CDR1 MRHNA, CDR2 SNTAGT. This CDR3 is 15 amino acids long. V shed 5 bases and J shed 1 base, with 15 bases lying between them. CDR3: CASSKSGEGSYEQYF. The CDR3 DNA is TGTGCCAGCAGTAAGAGCGGAGAGGGGTCCTACGAGCAGTACTTC.

This chain joins TRBV18 and TRBJ2-6; unclear D gene. CDR3 length: 14 amino acids. CDR1 and CDR2 from the germline V gene are KGHSH and LQKENI. Trimming cost V 6 bases and J 0 bases, with 6 bases left between them. CDR3: CASSPDSGANVLTF. The CDR3 nucleotides are TGTGCCAGCTCCCCAGACTCTGGGGCCAACGTCCTGACTTTC. The full variable domain, with the rest looked up from reference TRBV18 and TRBJ2-6, is NAGVMQNPRHLVRRRGQEARLRCSPMKGHSHVYWYRQLPEEGLKFMVYLQKENIIDESGMPKERFSAEFPKEGPSILRIQQVVRGDSAAYFCASSPDSGANVLTFGAGSRLTVL.

V and J are TRBV18 and TRBJ2-1, with TRBD1 as a possible D gene (6 bases). The CDR3 is 17 residues long. Per the germline V gene, CDR1 is KGHSH and CDR2 is LQKENI. Trimming took 1 base from V and 1 from J, leaving 14 bases between them. Written as DNA, the CDR3 is TGTGCCAGCTCACCACTACCGCTGGGACAATCCTACAATGAGCAGTTCTTC. Its translation is CASSPLPLGQSYNEQFF.

The chain couples TRBV28 to TRBJ1-5; the match to TRBD1 covers 8 bases. Germline CDR1 is MDHEN and CDR2 is SYDVKM. The CDR3 is made up of 14 amino acids. V lost 5 bases to trimming and J lost 6 bases; unmatched junction nucleotides: 6. The CDR3 sequence is CASSPAGGTQPQHF. The CDR3 DNA is TGTGCCAGCAGTCCCGCAGGGGGCACTCAGCCCCAGCATTTT. The variable domain in full, completed from reference TRBV28 and TRBJ1-5, reads DVKVTQSSRYLVKRTGEKVFLECVQDMDHENMFWYRQDPGLGLRLIYFSYDVKMKEKGDIPEGYSVSREKKERFSLILESASTNQTSMYLCASSPAGGTQPQHFGDGTRLSIL.

The chain couples TRBV27 to TRBJ2-3; 9 bases match TRBD2. V shed 6 bases, J shed 3 bases, and the junction held 7 bases outside the gene matches. In germline, CDR1 is MNHEY, CDR2 SMNVEV (reference sequence). This CDR3 region has 15 residues. CDR3: CASSAIAGVTDTQYF. The CDR3 nucleotides are TGTGCCAGCAGCGCTATAGCGGGAGTAACAGATACGCAGTATTTT.

In DNA, the CDR3 is TGTGCCAGCAGTTTATTCGGCGTACAGGGGAGGACCGGGGAGCTGTTTTTT. Its translation: CASSLFGVQGRTGELFF. The J gene is TRBJ2-2, the V gene TRBV27, with a tentative D call TRBD1 (7 bases). Per the germline V gene, CDR1 is MNHEY and CDR2 is SMNVEV (reference sequence). The V and J ends lost 1 base and 5 bases respectively, with 17 bases between them. This CDR3 has 17 residues.

This clone has a handful of counts. The chain employs TRBV4-1 and TRBJ1-1; D is unresolved. The V end was cut by 4 bases, the J end by 3 bases, with 12 bases between. The CDR3 has 14 amino acids. Germline V lookup: CDR1 MGHRA, CDR2 YSYEKL. The CDR3 nucleotides are TGCGCCAGCAGCCCCGTAACGGACTACACTGAAGCTTTCTTT. Translated, it gives CASSPVTDYTEAFF.

The gene calls are TRBV11-2 and TRBJ1-1; no definite D call. V dropped 6 bases and J dropped 3 bases, with 11 bases sitting between them. The germline CDR1 and CDR2 sequences are SGHAT and FQNNGV. There are 13 residues in the CDR3. In DNA form, the CDR3 reads TGTGCCAGCAGGGAGGCAGTATACACTGAAGCTTTCTTT. Translated: CASREAVYTEAFF.

V usage is TRBV5-1 and J usage is TRBJ2-1; 14 bases are a match to TRBD2. The CDR3 spans 17 residues. Germline V lookup: CDR1 SGHRS, CDR2 YFSETQ. V lost 4 bases, J lost 0 bases, and 3 bases stayed unmatched. The CDR3 region is CASSPGLAGASYNEQFF. In nucleotides, the CDR3 is TGCGCCAGCAGCCCGGGACTAGCGGGAGCCTCCTACAATGAGCAGTTCTTC.

This chain links TRBV7-9 with TRBJ2-1, with D unresolved. Germline CDR1 SEHNR, CDR2 FQNEAQ (reference sequence). V dropped 2 bases and J dropped 5 bases, with 7 bases sitting between them. The CDR3 is made up of 13 amino acids. The CDR3 DNA reads TGTGCCAGCAGCTTACGGTATGACAATGAGCAGTTCTTC. This encodes CASSLRYDNEQFF.

The chain has TRBV2 and TRBJ2-2; 7 bases fit TRBD1. Germline assignment: CDR1 SNHLY and CDR2 FYNNEI. The CDR3 has 13 residues. The V gene end was trimmed by 7 bases and the J gene end by 4 bases; junction bases not matched to a gene: 3. The CDR3 loop reads CASIGTATGELFF. Written as DNA, the CDR3 is TGTGCCAGCATTGGGACAGCCACCGGGGAGCTGTTTTTT. Full variable domain (outside the CDR3, taken from reference TRBV2 and TRBJ2-2): EPEVTQTPSHQVTQMGQEVILRCVPISNHLYFYWYRQILGQKVEFLVSFYNNEISEKSEIFDDQFSVERPDGSNFTLKIRSTKLEDSAMYFCASIGTATGELFFGEGSRLTVL.

This clone was recorded once. CDR3 bases: TGTGCCAGCAGTGAATTTCGGACAGCTAAAGCTTTCTTT. This gives the protein CASSEFRTAKAFF. The V and J genes are TRBV25-1 and TRBJ1-1, with D possibly being TRBD1 (6 bases). Germline V gene sequence: CDR1 MGHDK, CDR2 SYGVNS. The CDR3 has 13 residues. Trimming shortened V by 1 base and J by 9 bases, and 12 bases separated the two germline ends. The entire variable domain, with the rest obtained from reference TRBV25-1 and TRBJ1-1, is as follows: EADIYQTPRYLVIGTGKKITLECSQTMGHDKMYWYQQDPGMELHLIHYSYGVNSTEKGDLSSESTVSRIRTEHFPLTLESARPSHTSQYLCASSEFRTAKAFFGQGTRLTVV.

The genes are TRBV19 and TRBJ1-5; tentative D call: TRBD1 (6 bases). This CDR3 has 15 amino acids. Trimming took 5 bases from V and 6 from J, leaving 17 bases between them. CDR1 and CDR2 from the germline V gene are LNHDA and SQIVND (reference sequence). DNA for the CDR3: TGTGCCAGTAGTTGGGGGGGCCTCGTGGGTCAGCCCCAGCATTTT. It translates to CASSWGGLVGQPQHF.

The rearrangement uses TRBV6-5 and TRBJ1-1; D gene ambiguous. V was pared by 6 bases and J by 0 bases, with 8 bases between. The CDR3 runs to 13 residues. Germline loops: CDR1 MNHEY, CDR2 SVGAGI. CDR3 in amino acids: CASRRTLNTEAFF. The CDR3 DNA reads TGTGCCAGCAGACGGACCTTGAACACTGAAGCTTTCTTT.

J is TRBJ1-2 and V is TRBV2, with 8 bases identical to TRBD1. Germline-derived CDR1 and CDR2 are SNHLY and FYNNEI. The CDR3 totals 12 residues. V trimming: 8 bases; J trimming: 6 bases; junction bases outside the gene matches: 5. The CDR3 loop reads CASRTGHDGYTF. CDR3 nucleotides: TGTGCCAGCCGGACAGGGCACGATGGCTACACCTTC. Looking up the rest from reference TRBV2 and TRBJ1-2 gives the full variable domain: EPEVTQTPSHQVTQMGQEVILRCVPISNHLYFYWYRQILGQKVEFLVSFYNNEISEKSEIFDDQFSVERPDGSNFTLKIRSTKLEDSAMYFCASRTGHDGYTFGSGTRLTVV.

V and J are TRBV28 and TRBJ1-2; perhaps TRBD1 as D (6 bases). Per the germline V gene, CDR1 is MDHEN and CDR2 is SYDVKM. V was clipped by 2 bases and J by 8 bases, with 9 bases between them. This CDR3 is built from 12 residues. CDR3 residues: CASSLNRDGYTF. In DNA, the CDR3 is TGTGCCAGCAGTTTAAACAGGGACGGCTACACCTTC.

The rearrangement links TRBV7-2 to TRBJ1-1, with D possibly being TRBD1 (5 bases). V dropped 3 bases and J dropped 5 bases, with 16 bases sitting between them. CDR3 length: 15 amino acids. Germline V gene lookup returns CDR1 SGHTA and CDR2 FQGNSA. CDR3 in DNA: TGTGCCAGCAGCTTCGGCAGGGCCCGGTCTACTGAAGCTTTCTTT. Translation: CASSFGRARSTEAFF.

J is TRBJ1-1 and V is TRBV28; the D is unclear. Trimming left V 4 bases short and J 5 bases short, with 20 bases between. CDR3 size: 16 residues. Looked up from germline, CDR1 is MDHEN and CDR2 is SYDVKM. CDR3 region: CASSSHGVPEVTEAFF. CDR3 nucleotide sequence: TGTGCCAGCAGTTCCCATGGGGTTCCGGAGGTGACTGAAGCTTTCTTT.

This chain links TRBV6-6 with TRBJ2-7; the match to TRBD2 covers 7 bases. The CDR3 sequence is 14 residues long. Trimming removed 7 bases from V and 3 bases from J; junction bases left unmatched: 9. Looked up from germline, CDR1 is MNHNY and CDR2 is SVGAGI (reference sequence). CDR3 loop: CASKGGRTYYEQYF. The CDR3 DNA is TGTGCCAGCAAGGGCGGGAGAACCTACTACGAGCAGTACTTC.

J is TRBJ1-3 and V is TRBV9; the D gene is possibly TRBD1 (6 bases). There are 17 residues in the CDR3. CDR1 is SGDLS, CDR2 YYNGEE, per germline. The V and J ends lost 4 bases and 1 base respectively, with 18 bases between them. The CDR3 DNA reads as TGTGCCAGCAGCCCTAACCCGGGGGCAGTTTCTGGAAACACCATATATTTT. Its protein is CASSPNPGAVSGNTIYF.

This chain joins TRBV2 and TRBJ2-2; 10 nucleotides align to TRBD2. CDR3 length equals 15 residues. The germline V gene encodes CDR1 SNHLY and CDR2 FYNNEI. Unmatched junction bases numbered 5, after V lost 5 bases and J lost 5 bases. DNA of the CDR3: TGTGCCAGCAGTCCTAGCGGGAGCTCTACCGGGGAGCTGTTTTTT. It is translated as CASSPSGSSTGELFF.

The chain couples TRBV2 to TRBJ1-1; no reliable D call. The germline gives CDR1 SNHLY, CDR2 FYNNEI. Trimming shortened V by 9 bases and J by 0 bases, and 11 bases separated the two germline ends. The CDR3 spans 13 residues. This chain's CDR3 is CASSAEVNTEAFF. In DNA form, the CDR3 reads TGTGCCAGTTCCGCGGAAGTGAACACTGAAGCTTTCTTT.

The chain joins TRBV27 to TRBJ1-4, with D tentatively TRBD1 (5 bases). Trimming cost V 10 bases and J 0 bases, with 21 bases left between them. The CDR3 covers 17 residues. Germline V gene lookup returns CDR1 MNHEY and CDR2 SMNVEV (reference sequence). CDR3 nucleotide sequence: TGTGCCACCAAACGAAGTCCGACAGTCGCAACTAATGAAAAACTGTTTTTT. This sequence encodes CATKRSPTVATNEKLFF.

This clone has just one count. The rearrangement uses TRBV7-9 and TRBJ2-7, with D possibly TRBD1 on 6 matching bases. CDR1 is SEHNR and CDR2 is FQNEAQ in the germline V gene (reference sequence). The CDR3 consists of 18 residues. With 2 bases removed from V and 0 bases from J, the gap between germline ends came to 20 bases. The CDR3 sequence: CASSLRFFNRAYSYEQYF. As DNA, the CDR3 is TGTGCCAGCAGCTTACGTTTCTTTAACAGGGCCTACTCCTACGAGCAGTACTTC. The variable domain in full, completed from reference TRBV7-9 and TRBJ2-7, reads DTGVSQNPRHKITKRGQNVTFRCDPISEHNRLYWYRQTLGQGPEFLTYFQNEAQLEKSRLLSDRFSAERPKGSFSTLEIQRTEQGDSAMYLCASSLRFFNRAYSYEQYFGPGTRLTVT.

The chain has TRBV28 and TRBJ2-5; D is perhaps TRBD2 (5 bases). Trimming took off 3 bases at V and 3 bases at J, with 20 bases between the two ends. Germline V gene lookup returns CDR1 MDHEN and CDR2 SYDVKM. This CDR3 region has 17 residues. The CDR3 coding sequence is TGTGCCAGCAGTTTTCTTTCCGGGGTCCTTCAAGAAGAGACCCAGTACTTC. Protein product: CASSFLSGVLQEETQYF.

V is TRBV7-9 and J is TRBJ2-4, with 9 bases lining up with TRBD1. The CDR3 has 14 amino acids. CDR1 SEHNR and CDR2 FQNEAQ come from the germline V gene (reference sequence). The V segment lost 2 bases and the J segment 9 bases; nucleotides outside the gene matches: 5. The CDR3 nucleotides are TGTGCCAGCAGCTTATCTGGGACAGGGTTCATTCAGTACTTC. This encodes CASSLSGTGFIQYF.